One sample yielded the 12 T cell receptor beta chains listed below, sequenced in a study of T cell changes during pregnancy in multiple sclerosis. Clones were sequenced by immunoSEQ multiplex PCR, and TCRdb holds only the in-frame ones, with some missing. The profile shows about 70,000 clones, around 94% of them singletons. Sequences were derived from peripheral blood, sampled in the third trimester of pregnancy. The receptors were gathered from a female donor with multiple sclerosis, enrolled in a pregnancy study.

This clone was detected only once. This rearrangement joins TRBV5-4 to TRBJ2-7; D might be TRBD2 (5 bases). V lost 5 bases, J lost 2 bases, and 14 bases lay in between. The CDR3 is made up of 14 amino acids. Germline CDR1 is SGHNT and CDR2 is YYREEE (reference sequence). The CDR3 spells CASSLRVTPYEQYF. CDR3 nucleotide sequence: TGTGCCAGCAGTTTGCGGGTCACCCCCTACGAGCAGTACTTC.

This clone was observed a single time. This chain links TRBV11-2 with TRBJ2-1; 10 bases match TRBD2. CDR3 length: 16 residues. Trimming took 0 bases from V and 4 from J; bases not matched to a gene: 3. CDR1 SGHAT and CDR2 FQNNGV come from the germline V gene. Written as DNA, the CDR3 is TGTGCCAGCAGCTTAGACCCTAGCGGGGGATACAATGAGCAGTTCTTC. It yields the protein CASSLDPSGGYNEQFF.

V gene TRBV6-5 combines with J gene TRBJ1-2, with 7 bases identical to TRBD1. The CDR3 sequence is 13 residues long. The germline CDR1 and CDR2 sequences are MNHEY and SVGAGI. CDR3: CVVGRGFHDGYTF. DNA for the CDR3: TGTGTCGTGGGCAGGGGGTTTCATGATGGCTACACCTTC.

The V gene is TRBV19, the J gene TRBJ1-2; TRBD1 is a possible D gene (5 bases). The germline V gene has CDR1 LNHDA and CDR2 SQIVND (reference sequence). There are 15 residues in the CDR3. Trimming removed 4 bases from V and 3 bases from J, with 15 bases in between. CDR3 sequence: CASSTEGSSHYGYTF. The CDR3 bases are TGTGCCAGTAGTACAGAGGGGAGTTCTCACTATGGCTACACCTTC.

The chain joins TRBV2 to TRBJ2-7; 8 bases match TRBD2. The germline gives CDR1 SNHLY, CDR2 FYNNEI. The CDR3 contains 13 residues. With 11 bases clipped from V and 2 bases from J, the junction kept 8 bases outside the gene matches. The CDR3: CAVLRGGAYEQYF. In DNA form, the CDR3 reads TGTGCCGTCCTACGGGGGGGGGCCTACGAGCAGTACTTC.

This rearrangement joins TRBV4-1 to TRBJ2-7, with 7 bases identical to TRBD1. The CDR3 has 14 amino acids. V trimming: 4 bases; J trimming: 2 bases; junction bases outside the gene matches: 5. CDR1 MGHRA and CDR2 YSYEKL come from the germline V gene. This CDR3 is CASSLWTGTYEQYF. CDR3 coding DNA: TGCGCCAGCAGCCTCTGGACAGGAACCTACGAGCAGTACTTC.

CDR3 loop: CASSLRLAGGGGDTQYF. The CDR3 bases are TGCGCCAGCAGCTTGCGACTAGCGGGGGGCGGGGGCGATACGCAGTATTTT. The chain joins TRBV5-1 to TRBJ2-3; TRBD2 aligns across 13 bases. Per the germline V gene, CDR1 is SGHRS and CDR2 is YFSETQ. This CDR3 is built from 17 residues. J gave up 6 bases and V 1 base, and 8 bases lay outside the gene matches.

CDR3 region: CASKPSGASDTQYF. In DNA, the CDR3 is TGCGCCAGCAAGCCTAGCGGGGCTTCAGATACGCAGTATTTT. The rearrangement joins TRBV5-1 to TRBJ2-3, with TRBD2 matching over 9 bases. Trimming cost V 6 bases and J 4 bases; bases outside gene matches: 6. Germline V CDR1 and CDR2: SGHRS, YFSETQ. The CDR3 runs 14 residues. The full variable domain, rest sourced from reference TRBV5-1 and TRBJ2-3, is KAGVTQTPRYLIKTRGQQVTLSCSPISGHRSVSWYQQTPGQGLQFLFEYFSETQRNKGNFPGRFSGRQFSNSRSEMNVSTLELGDSALYLCASKPSGASDTQYFGPGTRLTVL.

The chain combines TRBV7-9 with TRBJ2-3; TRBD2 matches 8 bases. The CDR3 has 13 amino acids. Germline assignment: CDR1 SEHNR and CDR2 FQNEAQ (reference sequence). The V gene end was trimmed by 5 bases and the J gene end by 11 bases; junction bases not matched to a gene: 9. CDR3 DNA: TGTGCCAGCAGCCCGGGGGGGCCGGGGAGGCAGTATTTT. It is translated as CASSPGGPGRQYF.

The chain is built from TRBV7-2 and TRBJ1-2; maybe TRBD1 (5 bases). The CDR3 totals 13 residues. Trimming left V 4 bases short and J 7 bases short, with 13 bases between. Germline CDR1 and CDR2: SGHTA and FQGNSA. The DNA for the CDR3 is TGTGCCAGCAGCTCCCCTCGACAGAGTGGCTACACCTTC. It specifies CASSSPRQSGYTF. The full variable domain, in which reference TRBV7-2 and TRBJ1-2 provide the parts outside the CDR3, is GAGVSQSPSNKVTEKGKDVELRCDPISGHTALYWYRQSLGQGLEFLIYFQGNSAPDKSGLPSDRFSAERTGGSVSTLTIQRTQQEDSAVYLCASSSPRQSGYTFGSGTRLTVV.

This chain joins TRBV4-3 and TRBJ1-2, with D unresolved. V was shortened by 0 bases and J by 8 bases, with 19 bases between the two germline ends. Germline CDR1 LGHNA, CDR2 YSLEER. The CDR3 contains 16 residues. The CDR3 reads CASSQDLHRPEEGYTF. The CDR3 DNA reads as TGCGCCAGCAGCCAAGATTTACACAGACCCGAAGAGGGCTACACCTTC.

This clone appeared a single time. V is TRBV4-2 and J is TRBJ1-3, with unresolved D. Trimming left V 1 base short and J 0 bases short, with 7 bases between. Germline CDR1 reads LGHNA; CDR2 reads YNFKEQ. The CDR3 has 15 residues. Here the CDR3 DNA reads TGTGCCAGCAGCCAAGTAGCCATCTCTGGAAACACCATATATTTT. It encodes CASSQVAISGNTIYF.